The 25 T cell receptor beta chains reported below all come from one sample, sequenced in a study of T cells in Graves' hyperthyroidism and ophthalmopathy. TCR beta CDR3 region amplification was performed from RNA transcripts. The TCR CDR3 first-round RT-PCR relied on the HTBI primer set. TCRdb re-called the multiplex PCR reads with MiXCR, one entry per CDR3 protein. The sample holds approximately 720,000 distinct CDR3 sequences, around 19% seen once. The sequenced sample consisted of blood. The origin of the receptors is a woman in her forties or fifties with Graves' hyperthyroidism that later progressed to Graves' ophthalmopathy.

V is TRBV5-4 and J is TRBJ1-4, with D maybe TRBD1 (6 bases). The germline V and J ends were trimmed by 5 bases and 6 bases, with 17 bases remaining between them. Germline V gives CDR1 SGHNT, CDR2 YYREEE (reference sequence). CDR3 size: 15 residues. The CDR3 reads CASSKTGSGDEKLFF. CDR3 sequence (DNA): TGTGCCAGCAGTAAAACAGGGAGTGGGGATGAAAAACTGTTTTTT.

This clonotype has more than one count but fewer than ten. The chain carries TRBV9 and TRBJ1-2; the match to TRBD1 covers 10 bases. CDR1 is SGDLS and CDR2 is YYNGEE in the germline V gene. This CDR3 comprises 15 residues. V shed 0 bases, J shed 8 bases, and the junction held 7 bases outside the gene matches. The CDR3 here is CASSVDLGTGEGYTF. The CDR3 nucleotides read TGTGCCAGCAGCGTAGACCTCGGGACAGGGGAAGGCTACACCTTC. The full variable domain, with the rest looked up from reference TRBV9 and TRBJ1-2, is DSGVTQTPKHLITATGQRVTLRCSPRSGDLSVYWYQQSLDQGLQFLIQYYNGEERAKGNILERFSAQQFPDLHSELNLSSLELGDSALYFCASSVDLGTGEGYTFGSGTRLTVV.

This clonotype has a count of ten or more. The CDR3 region has the DNA TGTGCCATCAGTGGACTAGCGGGGGGCCCCAGGGAGACCCAGTACTTC. Residues: CAISGLAGGPRETQYF. The genes are TRBV10-3 and TRBJ2-5; 13 bases match TRBD2. The germline V gene encodes CDR1 ENHRY and CDR2 SYGVKD. CDR3 length: 16 residues. Trimming removed 4 bases from V and 5 bases from J; junction bases left unmatched: 7.

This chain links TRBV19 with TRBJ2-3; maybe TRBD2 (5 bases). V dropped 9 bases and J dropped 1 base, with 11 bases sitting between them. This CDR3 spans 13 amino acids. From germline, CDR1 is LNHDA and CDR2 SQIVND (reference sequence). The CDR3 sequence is CASGGQGTDTQYF. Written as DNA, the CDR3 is TGTGCCAGCGGCGGGCAGGGCACAGATACGCAGTATTTT.

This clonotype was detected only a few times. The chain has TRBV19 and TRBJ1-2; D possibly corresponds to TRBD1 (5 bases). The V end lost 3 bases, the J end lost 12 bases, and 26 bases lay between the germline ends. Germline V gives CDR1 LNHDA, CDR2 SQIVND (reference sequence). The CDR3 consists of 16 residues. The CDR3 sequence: CASSISPGTLLGYNTF. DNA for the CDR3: TGTGCCAGTAGTATCTCACCCGGGACGTTGTTGGGGTACAACACCTTC.

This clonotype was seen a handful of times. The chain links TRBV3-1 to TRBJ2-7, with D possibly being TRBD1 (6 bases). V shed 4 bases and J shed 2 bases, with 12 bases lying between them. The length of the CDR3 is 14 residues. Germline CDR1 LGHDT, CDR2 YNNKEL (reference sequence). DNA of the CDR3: TGTGCCAGCAGCCTTTCGGACAGAGCCTACGAGCAGTACTTC. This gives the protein CASSLSDRAYEQYF.

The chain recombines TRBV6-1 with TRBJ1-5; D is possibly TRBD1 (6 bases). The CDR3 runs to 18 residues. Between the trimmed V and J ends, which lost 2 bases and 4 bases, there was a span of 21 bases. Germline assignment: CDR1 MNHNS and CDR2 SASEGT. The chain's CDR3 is CASSEWSFDRPSNQPQHF. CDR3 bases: TGTGCCAGCAGTGAATGGTCTTTCGACAGGCCCTCAAATCAGCCCCAGCATTTT.

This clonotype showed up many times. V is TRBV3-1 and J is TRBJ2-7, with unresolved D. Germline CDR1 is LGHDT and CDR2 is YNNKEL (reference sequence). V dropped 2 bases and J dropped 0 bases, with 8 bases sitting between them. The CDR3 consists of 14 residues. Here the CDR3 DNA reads TGTGCCAGCAGCCAACGGACGGTCTCCTACGAGCAGTACTTC. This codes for CASSQRTVSYEQYF.

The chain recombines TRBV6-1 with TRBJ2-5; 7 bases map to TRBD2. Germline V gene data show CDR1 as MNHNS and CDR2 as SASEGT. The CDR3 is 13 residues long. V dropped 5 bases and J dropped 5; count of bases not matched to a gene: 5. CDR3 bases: TGTGCCAGCAGTCGCGGACTAGTCGAGACCCAGTACTTC. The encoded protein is CASSRGLVETQYF.

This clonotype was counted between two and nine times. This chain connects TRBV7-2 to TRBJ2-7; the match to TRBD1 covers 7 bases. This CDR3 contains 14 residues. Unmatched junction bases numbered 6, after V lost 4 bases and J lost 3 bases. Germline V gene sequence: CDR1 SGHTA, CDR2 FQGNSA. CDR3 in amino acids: CASSWGQSFYEQYF. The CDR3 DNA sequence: TGTGCCAGCAGCTGGGGACAGTCCTTCTACGAGCAGTACTTC.

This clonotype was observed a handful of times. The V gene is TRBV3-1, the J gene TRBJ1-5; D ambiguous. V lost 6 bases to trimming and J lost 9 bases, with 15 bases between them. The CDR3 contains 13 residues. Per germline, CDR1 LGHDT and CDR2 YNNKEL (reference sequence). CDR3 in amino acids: CASSYEARGPQHF. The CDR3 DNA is TGTGCCAGCAGTTACGAAGCCAGAGGGCCCCAGCATTTT.

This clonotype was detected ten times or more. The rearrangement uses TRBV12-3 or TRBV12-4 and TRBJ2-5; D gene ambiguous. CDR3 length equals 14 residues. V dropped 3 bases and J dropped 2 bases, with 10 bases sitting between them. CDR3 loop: CASSFSGTQETQYF. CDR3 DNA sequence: TGTGCCAGCAGTTTTTCCGGAACTCAAGAGACCCAGTACTTC.

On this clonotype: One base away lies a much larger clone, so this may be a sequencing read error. The DNA for the CDR3 is TGTGCCAGCAGCTTAGTTGCCGGCGATGAGCAGTTCTTC. The encoded protein is CASSLVAGDEQFF. This rearrangement joins TRBV7-9 to TRBJ2-1; D is unresolved. Germline CDR1 is SEHNR and CDR2 is FQNEAQ (reference sequence). The CDR3 consists of 13 residues. Trimming stripped 1 base from V and 8 bases from J, with 9 bases between.

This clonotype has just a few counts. Here the CDR3 reads CASSQVQAGDWADTQYF. The CDR3 DNA follows: TGCGCCAGCAGCCAAGTCCAGGCAGGGGATTGGGCAGATACGCAGTATTTT. The chain links TRBV4-1 to TRBJ2-3, with a tentative D call TRBD1 (6 bases). Trimming took off 1 base at V and 4 bases at J, with 18 bases between the two ends. Germline CDR1 is MGHRA and CDR2 is YSYEKL. This CDR3 region has 17 residues.

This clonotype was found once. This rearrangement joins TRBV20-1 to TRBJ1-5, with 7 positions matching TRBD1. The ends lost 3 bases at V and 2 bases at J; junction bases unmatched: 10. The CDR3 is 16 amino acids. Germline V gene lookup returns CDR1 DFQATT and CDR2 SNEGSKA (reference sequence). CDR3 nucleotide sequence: TGCAGTGCTAGCCCAGGGGGGCCCTCGGGCAATCAGCCCCAGCATTTT. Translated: CSASPGGPSGNQPQHF.

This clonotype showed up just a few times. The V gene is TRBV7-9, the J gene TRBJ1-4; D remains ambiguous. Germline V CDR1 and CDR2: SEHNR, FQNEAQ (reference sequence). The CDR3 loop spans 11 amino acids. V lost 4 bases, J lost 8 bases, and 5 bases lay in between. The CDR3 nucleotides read TGTGCCAGCAGCTACAAGGAAAAACTGTTTTTT. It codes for CASSYKEKLFF.

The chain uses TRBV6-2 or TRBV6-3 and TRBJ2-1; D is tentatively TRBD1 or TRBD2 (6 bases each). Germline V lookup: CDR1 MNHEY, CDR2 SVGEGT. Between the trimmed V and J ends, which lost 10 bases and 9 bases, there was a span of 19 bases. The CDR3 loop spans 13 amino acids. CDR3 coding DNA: TGTGCCAACAGGGAACCCGGGAGTACTGAGCAGTTCTTC. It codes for CANREPGSTEQFF.

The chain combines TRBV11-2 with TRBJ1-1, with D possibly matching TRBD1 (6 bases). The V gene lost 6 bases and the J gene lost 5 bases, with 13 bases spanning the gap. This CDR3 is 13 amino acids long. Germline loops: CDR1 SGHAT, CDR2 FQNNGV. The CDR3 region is CASRQGERTEAFF. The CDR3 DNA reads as TGTGCCAGCAGACAGGGTGAGAGAACTGAAGCTTTCTTT.

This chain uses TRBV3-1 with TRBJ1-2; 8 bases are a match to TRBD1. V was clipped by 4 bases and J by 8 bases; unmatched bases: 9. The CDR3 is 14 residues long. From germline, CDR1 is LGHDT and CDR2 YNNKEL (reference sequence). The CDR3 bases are TGTGCCAGCAGCCCGACCTGGGCAGGGGGCGGCTACACCTTC. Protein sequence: CASSPTWAGGGYTF.

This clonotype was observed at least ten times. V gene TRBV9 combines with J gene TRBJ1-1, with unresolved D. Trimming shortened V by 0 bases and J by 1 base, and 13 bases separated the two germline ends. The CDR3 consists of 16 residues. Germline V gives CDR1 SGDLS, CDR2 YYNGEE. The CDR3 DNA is TGTGCCAGCAGCGTAGGGTCGCGCGGCCCGAACACTGAAGCTTTCTTT. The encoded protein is CASSVGSRGPNTEAFF.

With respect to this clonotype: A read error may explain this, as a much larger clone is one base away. The CDR3 DNA is TGTGCCAGCAGTCAGACACTGGCTAATGAGCAGCTCTTC. Encoded protein: CASSQTLANEQLF. This chain uses TRBV7-8 with TRBJ2-1, with no clear D. The CDR3 consists of 13 residues. Per germline, CDR1 SGHVS and CDR2 FQNEAQ. Complete variable domain (other parts from reference TRBV7-8 and TRBJ2-1): GAGVSQSPRYKVAKRGQDVALRCDPISGHVSLFWYQQALGQGPEFLTYFQNEAQLDKSGLPSDRFFAERPEGSVSTLKIQRTQQEDSAVYLCASSQTLANEQLFGPGTRLTVL.

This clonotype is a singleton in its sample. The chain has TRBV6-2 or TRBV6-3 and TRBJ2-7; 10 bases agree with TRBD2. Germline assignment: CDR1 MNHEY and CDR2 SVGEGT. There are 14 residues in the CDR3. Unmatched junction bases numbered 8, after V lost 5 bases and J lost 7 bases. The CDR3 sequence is CASSITSGVGEQYF. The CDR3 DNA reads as TGTGCCAGCAGTATAACTAGCGGGGTTGGTGAGCAGTACTTC.

CDR3: CASSVNLGTGSSYNEQFF. For the CDR3, the DNA is TGTGCCAGCAGTGTAAACCTCGGGACCGGGAGCTCCTACAATGAGCAGTTCTTC. This chain links TRBV6-1 with TRBJ2-1; tentatively, D is TRBD2 (6 bases). Germline lookup yields CDR1 MNHNS and CDR2 SASEGT. The CDR3 length is 18 residues. Trimming removed 4 bases at V and 0 bases at J, with 19 bases between.

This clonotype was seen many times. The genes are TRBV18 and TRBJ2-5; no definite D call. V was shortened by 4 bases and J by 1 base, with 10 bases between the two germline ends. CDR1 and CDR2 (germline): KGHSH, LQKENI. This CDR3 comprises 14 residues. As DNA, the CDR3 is TGTGCCAGCTCACTTGACGATTTCCAAGAGACCCAGTACTTC. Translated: CASSLDDFQETQYF.

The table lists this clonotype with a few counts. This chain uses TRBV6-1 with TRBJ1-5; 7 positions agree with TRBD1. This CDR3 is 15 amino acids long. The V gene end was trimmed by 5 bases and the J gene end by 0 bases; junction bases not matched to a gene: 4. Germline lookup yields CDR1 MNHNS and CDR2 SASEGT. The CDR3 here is CASSHTGVSNQPQHF. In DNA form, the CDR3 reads TGTGCCAGCAGTCATACAGGGGTTAGCAATCAGCCCCAGCATTTT.